Described below is a single T cell receptor (beta chain) sequence and its context. Its antigen is not identified. The V end was cut by 0 bases, the J end by 0 bases, with 4 bases between. This CDR3 region has 15 residues. Germline V gene sequence: CDR1 SGHRS, CDR2 YFSETQ. This specimen belongs to a study of CD8+ T cells in alopecia areata. Across the study: Patients received oral tofacitinib, 5 to 10 mg twice daily, for moderate-to-severe alopecia areata.

cDNA serving as the sequencing template came from extracted, reverse transcribed RNA. Only in-frame clones appear in the TCRdb table, and some are missing; sequencing was by immunoSEQ multiplex PCR. The table shows under 300,000 clones, with about 68% occurring only once. The study's findings and limits: Greater clonality was observed in lesional scalp samples, especially alopecia totalis/universalis, versus normal scalp. Patients shared TCRs less clearly than mice did, possibly for HLA-related reasons.

The starting material was CD4+ T cells sorted from blood, obtained at week 0. The chain recombines TRBV5-1 with TRBJ1-6; D is unresolved. The clonotype originates from a human donor with alopecia areata. CDR3 in DNA: TGCGCCAGCAGCTTGGGGAGCTCCTATAATTCACCCCTCCACTTT. Translating it yields CASSLGSSYNSPLHF.